This T cell receptor beta chain originates from a study of shared clonotypes between healthy human individuals. This clone was seen just once. Its antigen is not identified. TCRdb keeps only in-frame clones here, not all; method: immunoSEQ multiplex PCR. The repertoire holds millions of clones, 85% to 95% seen once, with 0.13% in the top ten. Naive CD4+ cells were CD45RA-selected; the remaining cells were memory. The CDR3 is made up of 15 amino acids. Trimming removed 1 base from V and 0 bases from J; junction bases left unmatched: 1. Germline V CDR1 and CDR2: LGHNA, YNFKEQ. General study findings and limits: Roughly 5% of naive CD4 clonotypes were shared across four donors.

V and J are TRBV4-2 and TRBJ2-5, with TRBD2 matching 8 bases. The TCR sequence derives from a young man in good health. The source material was naive CD4+ T cells sorted from blood. Subset meaning: CD45RA+ positively selected. The chain's CDR3 is CASSQGTSNQETQYF. The CDR3 bases are TGTGCCAGCAGCCAAGGGACTAGCAACCAAGAGACCCAGTACTTC.